The present entry profiles one T cell receptor beta chain with its context. Its specificity is not known. This may arise from a read error, as a much more abundant clone is one base away. This sample was included in a study of tumor-infiltrating lymphocytes in primary liver carcinoma. Study-wide background: Patients' primary liver carcinoma was surgically resected. The study enrolled male and female patients aged 30 to 69 years. Overall study findings and caveats: The study found tumor-adjacent and tumor-blood pairs overlapped less than tumor region pairs.

Germline V lookup: CDR1 MNHEY, CDR2 SVGAGI. This CDR3 has 15 amino acids. Trimming left V 5 bases short and J 4 bases short, with 15 bases between. Unsorted whole blood yielded blood RNA, and germline DNA was extracted as well. Researchers reported drawing about 4.1 milliliters of peripheral blood before surgery. The investigators made TCR beta cDNA from approximately 0.5 ug total RNA, using a constant-region primer. Three-round nested multiplex PCR performed with slightly modified ARM-PCR produced the TCR beta libraries. Forward primers for TRBV1-TRBV30 and a C-beta reverse primer served the first two PCR rounds, at roughly 10 cycles each. TCRdb reanalysed the multiplex PCR reads using MiXCR and keeps one entry per CDR3 protein. This table holds approximately 330,000 distinct CDR3 sequences, about 61% found once.

The sequenced material came from peripheral blood. The receptor comes from a man aged 35 to 55 with primary liver carcinoma and hepatitis B virus infection. This sequence joins TRBV6-5 and TRBJ1-5; D not resolved. In DNA form, the CDR3 reads TGTGCCAGCAGTGGAACAGCACCCCCGAATCAGCCCCAGCATTTT. Translated: CASSGTAPPNQPQHF.